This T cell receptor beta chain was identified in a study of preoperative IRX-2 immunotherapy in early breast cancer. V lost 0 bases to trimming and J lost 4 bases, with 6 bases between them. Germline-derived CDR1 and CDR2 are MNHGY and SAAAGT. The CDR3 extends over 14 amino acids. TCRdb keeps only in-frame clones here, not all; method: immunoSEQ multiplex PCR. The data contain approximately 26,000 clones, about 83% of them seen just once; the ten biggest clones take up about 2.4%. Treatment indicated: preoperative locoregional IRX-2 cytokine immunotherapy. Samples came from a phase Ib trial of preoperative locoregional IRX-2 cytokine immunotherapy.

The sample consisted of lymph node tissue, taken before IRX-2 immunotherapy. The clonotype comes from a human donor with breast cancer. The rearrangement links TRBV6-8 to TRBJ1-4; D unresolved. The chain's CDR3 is CASSYSTFNEKLFF. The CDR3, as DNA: TGTGCCAGCAGTTACTCCACGTTTAATGAAAAACTGTTTTTT.